The sample holds a few counts of the clone carrying this T cell receptor beta chain. Its antigen is currently unknown. A single record per CDR3 protein comes from TCRdb applying MiXCR to the reads. Among under 250,000 distinct CDR3 sequences listed, 10% to 15% were seen once. The sample originates from a study of T cell repertoires in cytomegalovirus infection. Study as a whole: Shared public TCR beta signatures pointed to both CMV infection and a matching HLA type. Findings and limits, study-wide: Cumulated frequencies of public TCR beta families served to identify carriers of CMV plus the relevant HLA. HLA-C-restricted CMV-specific TCR beta clonotypes were dominant in the ex vivo response.

With V trimmed by 10 bases and J by 8 bases, 13 bases remained unmatched. The CDR3 is 15 residues long. Germline loops: CDR1 LNHDA, CDR2 SQIVND (reference sequence). The specimen sequenced was PBMCs. This TCR derives from a human donor in good health (CMV status not recorded). Some clones in this sample may be carry-over from other donors' samples. The chain has TRBV19 and TRBJ2-1, with 11 bases identical to TRBD1. The CDR3 sequence: CATSPRDRGSDEQFF. The CDR3 DNA follows: TGTGCCACCTCTCCCCGGGACAGGGGGTCAGATGAGCAGTTCTTC.